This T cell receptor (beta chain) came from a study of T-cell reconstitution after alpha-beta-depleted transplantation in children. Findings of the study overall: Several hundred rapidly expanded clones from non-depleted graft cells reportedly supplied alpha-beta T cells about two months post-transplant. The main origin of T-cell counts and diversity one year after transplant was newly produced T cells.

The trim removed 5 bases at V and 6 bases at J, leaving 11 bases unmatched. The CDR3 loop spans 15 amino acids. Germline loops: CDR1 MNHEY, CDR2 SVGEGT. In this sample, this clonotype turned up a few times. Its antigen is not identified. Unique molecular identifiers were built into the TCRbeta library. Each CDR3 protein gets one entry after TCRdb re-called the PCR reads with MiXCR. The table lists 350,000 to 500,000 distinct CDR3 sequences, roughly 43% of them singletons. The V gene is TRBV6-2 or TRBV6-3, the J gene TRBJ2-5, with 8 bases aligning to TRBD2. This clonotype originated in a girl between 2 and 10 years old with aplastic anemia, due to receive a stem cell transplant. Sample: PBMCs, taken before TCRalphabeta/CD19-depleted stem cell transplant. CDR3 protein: CASSPAAAGAKTQYF. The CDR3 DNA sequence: TGTGCCAGCAGTCCCGCGGCAGCGGGAGCCAAGACCCAGTACTTC.